These T cell receptor beta chains were read from a single sample in a study of cytomegalovirus exposure and HLA in healthy donors. Clones were sequenced by immunoSEQ multiplex PCR, and TCRdb holds only the in-frame ones, with some missing. The repertoire has some 170,000 clones, 86% of them found once; the top ten carry 2.7%. The sequenced sample consisted of PBMCs. The receptor set was obtained from a man younger than 35 in good health and CMV-seropositive. Each CDR3 is given with its conserved first and last residue. D genes are given only for firm matches. Some rows mark clone size as missing; the rest say once, few, many or name a class of expanded clone.

TRBV7-2	TRBD2	TRBJ2-3	-	TGTGCCAGCCGGCTCGGGGGGTGGGATACGCAGTATTTT	CASRLGGWDTQYF
TRBV10-3	TRBD2	TRBJ2-2	-	TGTGCCATCAAGCAAGCGGGAGGGCCTGGGTACGCCGGGGAGCTGTTTTTT	CAIKQAGGPGYAGELFF
TRBV5-4	TRBD2	TRBJ2-1	-	TGTGCCAGCAGCTCCGGGGGGGGTGATTCCAATGAGCAGTTCTTC	CASSSGGGDSNEQFF
TRBV19	TRBD1	TRBJ1-5	-	TGTGCCAGTAGTATCCCCGGGACAGGTTGGGTTCAGCCCCAGCATTTT	CASSIPGTGWVQPQHF
TRBV2	TRBD2	TRBJ2-1	once	TGTGCCAGCAGCGTAGTACTAGCGGGTGACTACAATGAGCAGTTCTTC	CASSVVLAGDYNEQFF
TRBV7-6	-	TRBJ2-1	-	TGTGCCAGCAGCTTATTGGGCAGTAGCTCCTACAATGAGCAGTTCTTC	CASSLLGSSSYNEQFF
TRBV7-2	TRBD1	TRBJ2-7	-	TGTGCCAGCAGTTTCCGTCCGGGGACAGGGCTCCTCGAGCAGTACTTC	CASSFRPGTGLLEQYF
TRBV19	-	TRBJ2-7	-	TGTGCCAGTAGTTTTGGAGGTTCCTACGAGCAGTACTTC	CASSFGGSYEQYF
TRBV5-1	TRBD2	TRBJ2-7	-	TGCGCCAGCAGCTTGGTAGAGCGGGGAAATTCCTACGAGCAGTACTTC	CASSLVERGNSYEQYF
TRBV6-5	-	TRBJ2-3	-	TGTGCCAGCAGTCGCGGGGGCGGCACAGATACGCAGTATTTT	CASSRGGGTDTQYF
TRBV2	-	TRBJ1-1	-	TGTGCCAGCAGGGAAGACAGGAACACTGAAGCTTTCTTT	CASREDRNTEAFF
TRBV4-1	-	TRBJ2-3	-	TGCGCCAGCAGCCAAAGCTTGAAAGAGGGTTGGGGGCCTTACACAGATACGCAGTATTTT	CASSQSLKEGWGPYTDTQYF
TRBV27	-	TRBJ2-7	-	TGTGCCAGCAGTTCCATCCACGGCGAGCAGTACTTC	CASSSIHGEQYF
TRBV9	TRBD2	TRBJ2-1	-	TGTGCCAGCACCGAGCGGGAGGGGGGCCTCAATGAGCAGTTCTTC	CASTEREGGLNEQFF
TRBV7-9	-	TRBJ2-1	-	TGTGCCAGCGGCAGGGTTTTCGATGAGCAGTTCTTC	CASGRVFDEQFF
TRBV7-2	TRBD2	TRBJ2-1	-	TGTGCCAGCAGCTTATCCGGGGGGGCCTACAATGAGCAGTTCTTC	CASSLSGGAYNEQFF
TRBV7-9	-	TRBJ2-3	-	TGTGCCAGCAGCTTGGAAGGCAGCGGAAACACAGATACGCAGTATTTT	CASSLEGSGNTDTQYF
TRBV7-9	-	TRBJ2-1	-	TGTGCCAGCAGCCCGCGACTAGATAGGGGTGAGCAGTTCTTC	CASSPRLDRGEQFF
TRBV9	-	TRBJ2-3	-	TGTGCCAGCAGCGTAGACTCGGGGCGGGGAGATACGCAGTATTTT	CASSVDSGRGDTQYF
TRBV19	TRBD1	TRBJ1-6	-	TGTGCCAGTAGTATAGGGACAGGTTTATCACCCCTCCACTTT	CASSIGTGLSPLHF
TRBV29-1	TRBD2	TRBJ2-7	-	TGCAGCGGGGCTAGCGGGACCTCCTACGAGCAGTACTTC	CSGASGTSYEQYF
TRBV6-1	TRBD1	TRBJ1-2	-	TGTGCCAGCAGTGAGGGCAGGGGGCAAGGTGGCTACACCTTC	CASSEGRGQGGYTF
TRBV27	-	TRBJ1-4	-	TGTGCCAGCAGTTTCCAGGGTGGCGAAAAACTGTTTTTT	CASSFQGGEKLFF
TRBV5-8	-	TRBJ1-4	-	TGTGCCAGCAGCTTGGCCGCAGGTGCTCTGTTTTTT	CASSLAAGALFF
TRBV20-1	TRBD2	TRBJ2-1	-	TGCAGTGCTAGCAGACTAGCTGAGCAGTTCTTC	CSASRLAEQFF
TRBV4-2	-	TRBJ2-7	many	TGTGCCAGCAGCCAAGCATACGAGGGCCCCTACGAGCAGTACTTC	CASSQAYEGPYEQYF
TRBV18	-	TRBJ1-5	-	TGTGCCAGCTCCCAAGGGGGGGTTGATCAGCCCCAGCATTTT	CASSQGGVDQPQHF
TRBV30	TRBD2	TRBJ2-5	-	TGTGCCTGGAGACCCCCAGTGGTTGCGGGGGAAGAGACCCAGTACTTC	CAWRPPVVAGEETQYF
TRBV28	TRBD1	TRBJ2-1	-	TGTGCCAGCAGTTTAGGGACAGGGACCTACAATGAGCAGTTCTTC	CASSLGTGTYNEQFF
TRBV9	TRBD1	TRBJ2-7	few	TGTGCCAGCAGCGTAGCGGGACAGGGAACCTCCTACGAGCAGTACTTC	CASSVAGQGTSYEQYF
TRBV7-9	TRBD2	TRBJ2-3	-	TGTGCCAGCAGCTTCCCAGCGGGAGGAGTCACAGATACGCAGTATTTT	CASSFPAGGVTDTQYF
TRBV6-1	-	TRBJ2-3	once	TGTGCCAGCAGTGAGGCGATAGCCTCCGAATTCAGAGATACGCAGTATTTT	CASSEAIASEFRDTQYF
TRBV29-1	TRBD2	TRBJ2-3	-	TGCAGCCCCCGACTAGCGGGAGCCGATACGCAGTATTTT	CSPRLAGADTQYF
TRBV7-3	TRBD2	TRBJ2-4	-	TGTGCCAGCAGCTTAACGGCGGTAGCGGGGGGAAACATTCAGTACTTC	CASSLTAVAGGNIQYF
TRBV27	-	TRBJ1-1	-	TGTGCCAGCAGTCCTACAGGGTTTAACACTGAAGCTTTCTTT	CASSPTGFNTEAFF
TRBV29-1	-	TRBJ2-1	-	TGCAGCGTTGACGGCGTAAGTGGGAGACGCTACAATGAGCAGTTCTTC	CSVDGVSGRRYNEQFF
TRBV29-1	-	TRBJ2-7	-	TGCAGCGCCTCAGGGGAAGGCTACGAGCAGTACTTC	CSASGEGYEQYF
TRBV7-9	-	TRBJ1-1	-	TGTGCCAGCAGGACGGGGGGTCGTGAAGCTTTCTTT	CASRTGGREAFF
TRBV27	-	TRBJ2-7	-	TGTGCCAGCAGTTTAACCCCGGGAAACGAGCAGTACTTC	CASSLTPGNEQYF
TRBV7-2	TRBD1	TRBJ1-3	-	TGTGCCAGCAGCTTACGGGACAGGGGCTCTGGAAACACCATATATTTT	CASSLRDRGSGNTIYF
TRBV7-7	TRBD2	TRBJ2-7	-	TGTGCTAGCAGCCCGAGACTAGCGGGACCGTACGAGCAGTACTTC	CASSPRLAGPYEQYF
TRBV28	-	TRBJ1-2	-	TGTGCCAGCAGCTCGGGGGGCTATGGCTACACCTTC	CASSSGGYGYTF
TRBV27	TRBD1	TRBJ1-2	-	TGTGCCAGCAGTCTACGGACAGGGGTAGGCTACACCTTC	CASSLRTGVGYTF
TRBV9	TRBD1	TRBJ1-6	-	TGTGCCAGCAGCGCAATGACAGGGGGTTATAATTCACCCCTCCACTTT	CASSAMTGGYNSPLHF
TRBV5-1	TRBD1	TRBJ2-7	-	TGCGCCAGCAGCTTCTTCGGGACAGGGGGCGAGCAGTACTTC	CASSFFGTGGEQYF
TRBV7-9	TRBD2	TRBJ2-3	-	TGTGCCAGCAGCTTACCTAGCGGGGGGGCAGATACGCAGTATTTT	CASSLPSGGADTQYF
TRBV2	-	TRBJ1-5	-	TGTGCCAGCAGAACAGACAGTAGCAATCAGCCCCAGCATTTT	CASRTDSSNQPQHF
TRBV2	TRBD2	TRBJ2-3	-	TGTGCCAGCCCTTTGTGGCGGGGGGGCACAGATACGCAGTATTTT	CASPLWRGGTDTQYF
TRBV4-2	-	TRBJ1-1	-	TGTGCCAGCAGCCAAGATATAGGACATACAAGGGGGAACACTGAAGCTTTCTTT	CASSQDIGHTRGNTEAFF
TRBV7-2	-	TRBJ2-2	-	TGTGCCAGCAGCTTAGTTCCGGGTTACACCGGGGAGCTGTTTTTT	CASSLVPGYTGELFF
TRBV6-4	-	TRBJ2-3	-	TGTGCCAGCAGTGAGGACAGCTCCAGGGGCACAGATACGCAGTATTTT	CASSEDSSRGTDTQYF
TRBV19	-	TRBJ1-4	once	TGTGCCAGTAGTCCAGGGTATGAAAAACTGTTTTTT	CASSPGYEKLFF